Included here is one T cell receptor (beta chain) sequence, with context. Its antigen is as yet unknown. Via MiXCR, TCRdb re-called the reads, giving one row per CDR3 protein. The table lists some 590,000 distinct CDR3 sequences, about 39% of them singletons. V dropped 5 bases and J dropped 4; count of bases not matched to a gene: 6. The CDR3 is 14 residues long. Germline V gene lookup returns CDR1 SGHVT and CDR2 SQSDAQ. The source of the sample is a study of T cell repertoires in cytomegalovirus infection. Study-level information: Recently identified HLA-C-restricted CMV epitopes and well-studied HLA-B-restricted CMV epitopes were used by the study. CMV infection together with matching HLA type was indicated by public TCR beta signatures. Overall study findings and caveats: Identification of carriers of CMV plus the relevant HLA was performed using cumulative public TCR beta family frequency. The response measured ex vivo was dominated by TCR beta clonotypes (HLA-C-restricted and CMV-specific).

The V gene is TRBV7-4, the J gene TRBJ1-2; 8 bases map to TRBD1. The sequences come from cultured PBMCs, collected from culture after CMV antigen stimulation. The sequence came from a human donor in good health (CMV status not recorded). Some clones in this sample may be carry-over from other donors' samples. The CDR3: CASSPTGEGYGYTF. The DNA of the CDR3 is TGTGCCAGCAGCCCGACAGGGGAAGGCTATGGCTACACCTTC.